These T cell receptor beta chains were read from a single sample in a study of blood T cell repertoires in COVID-19. Method: immunoSEQ multiplex PCR; TCRdb's copy keeps in-frame clones and lacks some. Among roughly 100,000 clones, more than 75% were seen once, and the ten largest hold 9.5% to 10%. The specimen was peripheral blood. The origin of the receptors is a man aged 55 to 70 with active or convalescent COVID-19. Both conserved end residues are part of each CDR3. Each record gives: J gene, V gene, CDR3 protein.

j_call: TRBJ1-1; v_call: TRBV7-2; cdr3_aa: CASSFGGRRHGTEAFF
j_call: TRBJ1-6; v_call: TRBV11-2; cdr3_aa: CASSPRRGTLHF
j_call: TRBJ2-1; v_call: TRBV28; cdr3_aa: CATLAGGSYNEQFF
j_call: TRBJ1-2; v_call: TRBV7-2; cdr3_aa: CASSLGNRGLGYTF
j_call: TRBJ2-3; v_call: TRBV7-9; cdr3_aa: CASSLVLGEADTQYF
j_call: TRBJ2-3; v_call: TRBV11-2; cdr3_aa: CASILGTSGSTDTQYF
j_call: TRBJ2-1; v_call: TRBV4-3; cdr3_aa: CASSQDITSGNEQFF
j_call: TRBJ2-3; v_call: TRBV10-1; cdr3_aa: CASSDHRPWDTQYF
j_call: TRBJ2-1; v_call: TRBV7-9; cdr3_aa: CASSPIRTSGLYEQFF
j_call: TRBJ1-4; v_call: TRBV12-3/TRBV12-4; cdr3_aa: CASSPGEREKLFF
j_call: TRBJ1-3; v_call: TRBV18; cdr3_aa: CASSPEGVISGNTIYF
j_call: TRBJ2-3; v_call: TRBV6-2/TRBV6-3; cdr3_aa: CASSYTPSRILFTDTQYF
j_call: TRBJ2-3; v_call: TRBV7-8; cdr3_aa: CASSPPRQGQDTQYF
j_call: TRBJ1-3; v_call: TRBV7-2; cdr3_aa: CASSLTMAGTGNTIYF
j_call: TRBJ2-3; v_call: TRBV7-3; cdr3_aa: CASSLTLGGADTQYF
j_call: TRBJ1-6; v_call: TRBV19; cdr3_aa: CASSAGPGALHF
j_call: TRBJ2-1; v_call: TRBV11-3; cdr3_aa: CASSLDFGGRGNEQFF
j_call: TRBJ1-1; v_call: TRBV19; cdr3_aa: CASSVSSGAVAFF
j_call: TRBJ2-4; v_call: TRBV18; cdr3_aa: CASSPPSRAKNIQYF
j_call: TRBJ2-5; v_call: TRBV27; cdr3_aa: CASSFRQRQGLRGTQYF